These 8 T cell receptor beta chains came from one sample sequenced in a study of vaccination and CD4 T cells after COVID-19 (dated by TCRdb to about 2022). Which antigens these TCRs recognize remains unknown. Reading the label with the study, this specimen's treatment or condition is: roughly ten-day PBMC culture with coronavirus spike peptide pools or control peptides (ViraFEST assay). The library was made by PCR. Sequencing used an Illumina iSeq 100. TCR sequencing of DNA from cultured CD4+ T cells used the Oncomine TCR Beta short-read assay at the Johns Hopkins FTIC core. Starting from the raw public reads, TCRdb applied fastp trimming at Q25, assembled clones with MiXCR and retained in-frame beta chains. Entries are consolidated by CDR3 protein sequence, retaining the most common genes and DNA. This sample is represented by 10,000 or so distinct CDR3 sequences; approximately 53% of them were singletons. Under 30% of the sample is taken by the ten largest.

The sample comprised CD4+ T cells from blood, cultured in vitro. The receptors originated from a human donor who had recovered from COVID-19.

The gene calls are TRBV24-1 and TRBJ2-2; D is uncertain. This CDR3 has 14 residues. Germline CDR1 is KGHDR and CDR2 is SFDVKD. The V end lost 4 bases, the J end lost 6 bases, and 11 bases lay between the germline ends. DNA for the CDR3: TGTGCCACCAGTGAGCGATATAACGCCGGGGAGCTGTTTTTT. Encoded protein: CATSERYNAGELFF.

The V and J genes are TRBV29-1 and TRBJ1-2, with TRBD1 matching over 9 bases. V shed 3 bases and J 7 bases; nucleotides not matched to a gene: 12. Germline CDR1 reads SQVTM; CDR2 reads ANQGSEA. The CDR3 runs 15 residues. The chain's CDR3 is CSVDLQGAPASGYTF. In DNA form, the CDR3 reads TGCAGCGTTGACCTACAGGGGGCGCCCGCATCTGGCTACACCTTC.

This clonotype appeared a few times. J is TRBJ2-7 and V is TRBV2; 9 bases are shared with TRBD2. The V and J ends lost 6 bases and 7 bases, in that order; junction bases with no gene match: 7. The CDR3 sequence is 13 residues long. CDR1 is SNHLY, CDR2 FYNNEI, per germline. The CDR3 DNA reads TGTGCCAGCAGCCCCGGACTAGCGAGGGAGCAGTACTTC. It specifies CASSPGLAREQYF.

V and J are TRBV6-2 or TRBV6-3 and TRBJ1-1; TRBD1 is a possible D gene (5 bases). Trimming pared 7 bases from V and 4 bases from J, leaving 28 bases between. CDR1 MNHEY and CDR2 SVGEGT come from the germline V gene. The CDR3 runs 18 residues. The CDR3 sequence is CASKKGRTPGERGTEAFF. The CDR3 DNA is TGTGCCAGCAAGAAGGGTAGAACTCCTGGGGAAAGGGGCACTGAAGCTTTCTTT.

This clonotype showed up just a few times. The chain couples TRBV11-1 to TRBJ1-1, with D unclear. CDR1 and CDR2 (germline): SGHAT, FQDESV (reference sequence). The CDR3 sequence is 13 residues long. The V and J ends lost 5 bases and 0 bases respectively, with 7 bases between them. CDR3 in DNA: TGTGCCAGCAGCCCGAGGCTGAACACTGAAGCTTTCTTT. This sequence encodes CASSPRLNTEAFF.

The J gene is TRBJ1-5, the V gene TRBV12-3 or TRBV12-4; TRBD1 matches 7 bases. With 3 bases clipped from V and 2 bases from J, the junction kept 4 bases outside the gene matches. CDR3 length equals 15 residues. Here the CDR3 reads CASSFDRVGNQPQHF. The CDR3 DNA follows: TGTGCCAGCAGTTTCGACAGGGTGGGCAATCAGCCCCAGCATTTT.

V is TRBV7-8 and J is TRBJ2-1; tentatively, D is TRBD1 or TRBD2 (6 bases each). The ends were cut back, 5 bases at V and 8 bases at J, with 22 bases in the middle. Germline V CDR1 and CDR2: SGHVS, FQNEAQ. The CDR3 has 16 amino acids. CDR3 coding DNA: TGTGCCAGCAGCCCGGAGAGGGGGGTCGGGCTCTATGAGCAGTTCTTC. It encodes CASSPERGVGLYEQFF.

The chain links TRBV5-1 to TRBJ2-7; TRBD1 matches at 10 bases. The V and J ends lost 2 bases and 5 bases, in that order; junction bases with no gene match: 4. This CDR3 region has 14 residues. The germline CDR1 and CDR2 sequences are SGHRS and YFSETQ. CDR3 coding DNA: TGCGCCAGCAGCTTCCGGACAGGGGGGAACGAGCAGTACTTC. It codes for CASSFRTGGNEQYF.